Following are 24 T cell receptor beta chains from one sample sequenced in a study of graft-versus-host responses after intestinal transplantation. Here immunoSEQ multiplex PCR was the method, and the copy in TCRdb shows in-frame clones only, minus some. Of roughly 110,000 clones in the sample, approximately 90% were seen once. No cognate antigen is known for these TCRs. The sample consisted of unstimulated CD4+ T cells sorted from spleen or lymph node cells, taken before transplant. Every receptor here comes from a human donor who was the organ donor for an intestinal transplant.

This chain links TRBV15 with TRBJ1-5, with 8 nucleotides matching TRBD1. The trim removed 0 bases at V and 15 bases at J, leaving 19 bases unmatched. Germline CDR1 LNHNV, CDR2 YYDKDF (reference sequence). This CDR3 has 17 amino acids. The CDR3 region is CATSRDYGTGSSNVRHF. CDR3 coding DNA: TGTGCCACCAGCAGAGATTATGGGACAGGCTCCTCTAACGTCCGGCATTTT.

The rearrangement uses TRBV27 and TRBJ1-2; TRBD1 agrees at 7 bases. Germline V lookup: CDR1 MNHEY, CDR2 SMNVEV (reference sequence). V shed 6 bases, J shed 3 bases, and the junction held 4 bases outside the gene matches. The CDR3 is made up of 13 amino acids. The CDR3 loop reads CASRYGTDYGYTF. DNA for the CDR3: TGTGCCAGCAGATACGGGACAGACTATGGCTACACCTTC.

This chain links TRBV9 with TRBJ2-7; 8 nucleotides agree with TRBD1. V lost 4 bases to trimming and J lost 4 bases; unmatched junction nucleotides: 7. The V gene's germline CDR1 is SGDLS and CDR2 YYNGEE. The CDR3 extends over 14 amino acids. Written as DNA, the CDR3 is TGTGCCAGCAGCTCGGGACAGGTCCCGTACGAGCAGTACTTC. It encodes CASSSGQVPYEQYF.

V and J are TRBV19 and TRBJ2-3, with 14 nucleotides matching TRBD2. The length of the CDR3 is 20 residues. V shed 6 bases and J 2 bases; nucleotides not matched to a gene: 16. CDR1 is LNHDA, CDR2 SQIVND, per germline (reference sequence). The chain's CDR3 is CASSLKTSGRASRNTDTQYF. Written as DNA, the CDR3 is TGTGCCAGTAGCTTGAAGACTAGCGGGAGGGCAAGTCGGAACACAGATACGCAGTATTTT.

The chain uses TRBV19 and TRBJ2-2; TRBD2 matches 7 bases. Germline V gene lookup returns CDR1 LNHDA and CDR2 SQIVND (reference sequence). Trimming took 7 bases from V and 8 from J; bases not matched to a gene: 7. The CDR3 sequence is 13 residues long. For the CDR3, the DNA is TGTGCCAGTAACGCGGGAGTGAATGGGGAGCTGTTTTTT. Encoded protein: CASNAGVNGELFF.

This chain connects TRBV5-6 to TRBJ1-1; D unresolved. The CDR3 sequence is 12 residues long. Trimming shortened V by 2 bases and J by 3 bases, and 5 bases separated the two germline ends. Per the germline V gene, CDR1 is SGHDT and CDR2 is YYEEEE. CDR3 region: CASSFRDTEAFF. CDR3 sequence (DNA): TGTGCCAGCAGCTTCCGGGACACTGAAGCTTTCTTT.

V is TRBV29-1 and J is TRBJ1-1; TRBD1 might be the D (5 bases). The CDR3 totals 13 residues. Trimming removed 4 bases at V and 11 bases at J, with 20 bases between. Germline assignment: CDR1 SQVTM and CDR2 ANQGSEA. The CDR3 protein is CSVGVGGTPGAFF. DNA of the CDR3: TGCAGCGTTGGGGTTGGAGGGACTCCTGGGGCTTTCTTT.

This chain connects TRBV6-5 to TRBJ2-2; no reliable D call. CDR1 MNHEY and CDR2 SVGAGI come from the germline V gene. Trimming cost V 5 bases and J 6 bases, with 10 bases left between them. The CDR3 totals 13 residues. The CDR3 is CASSEAAAGELFF. The CDR3 DNA reads as TGTGCCAGCAGTGAAGCAGCAGCCGGGGAGCTGTTTTTT.

The chain couples TRBV2 to TRBJ1-5, with no clear D. The CDR3 has 13 amino acids. Germline values: CDR1 SNHLY, CDR2 FYNNEI. The V end lost 3 bases, the J end lost 1 base, and 4 bases lay between the germline ends. The CDR3 sequence is CASSEGSNQPQHF. In DNA form, the CDR3 reads TGTGCCAGCAGTGAGGGGAGCAATCAGCCCCAGCATTTT.

V and J are TRBV28 and TRBJ1-5, with 9 bases fitting TRBD1. The V gene's germline CDR1 is MDHEN and CDR2 SYDVKM. The CDR3 totals 19 residues. Trimming took 4 bases from V and 0 from J; bases not matched to a gene: 13. The CDR3, as DNA: TGTGCCAGCAGTTCCTCCTGGGGACAGGGATGGGATAGCAATCAGCCCCAGCATTTT. This encodes CASSSSWGQGWDSNQPQHF.

This clone showed up just a few times. The chain uses TRBV5-1 and TRBJ2-6; D not certain. V shed 0 bases and J shed 4 bases, with 8 bases lying between them. Germline CDR1 and CDR2: SGHRS and YFSETQ. The CDR3 contains 15 residues. CDR3 amino acids: CASSLVIAGANVLTF. CDR3 coding DNA: TGCGCCAGCAGCTTGGTCATAGCCGGGGCCAACGTCCTGACTTTC.

V is TRBV10-3 and J is TRBJ2-5; 8 bases are a match to TRBD1. Germline CDR1 is ENHRY and CDR2 is SYGVKD. The CDR3 sequence is 13 residues long. The V gene end was trimmed by 9 bases and the J gene end by 1 base; junction bases not matched to a gene: 4. CDR3 bases: TGTGCCATTAAAACAGGGGGCCAAGAGACCCAGTACTTC. Its translation: CAIKTGGQETQYF.

The chain employs TRBV28 and TRBJ1-5, with D perhaps matching TRBD1 (5 bases). This CDR3 comprises 15 residues. The ends were cut back, 5 bases at V and 2 bases at J, with 13 bases in the middle. Looked up from germline, CDR1 is MDHEN and CDR2 is SYDVKM. The CDR3 region has the DNA TGTGCCAGCAGTCCCCCGGGACCGGGCAATCAGCCCCAGCATTTT. This codes for CASSPPGPGNQPQHF.

The genes are TRBV5-1 and TRBJ2-7, with 10 bases identical to TRBD2. V was pared by 3 bases and J by 4 bases, with 1 base of the junction left unmatched. In germline, CDR1 is SGHRS, CDR2 YFSETQ. The CDR3 consists of 13 residues. The CDR3 spells CASSSSGGYEQYF. DNA for the CDR3: TGCGCCAGCAGCTCTAGCGGGGGATACGAGCAGTACTTC. The complete variable domain, with remaining parts taken from reference TRBV5-1 and TRBJ2-7, reads KAGVTQTPRYLIKTRGQQVTLSCSPISGHRSVSWYQQTPGQGLQFLFEYFSETQRNKGNFPGRFSGRQFSNSRSEMNVSTLELGDSALYLCASSSSGGYEQYFGPGTRLTVT.

The J gene is TRBJ2-1, the V gene TRBV19, with D possibly being TRBD1 (6 bases). The CDR3 consists of 14 residues. Trimming left V 9 bases short and J 0 bases short, with 12 bases between. Germline values: CDR1 LNHDA, CDR2 SQIVND (reference sequence). CDR3 sequence reads: CASLKDSSYNEQFF. CDR3 in DNA: TGTGCCAGCCTAAAGGACAGCTCCTACAATGAGCAGTTCTTC.

The chain carries TRBV5-1 and TRBJ2-1; D not certain. Germline V gene data show CDR1 as SGHRS and CDR2 as YFSETQ. The CDR3 has 15 amino acids. Trimming cost V 6 bases and J 0 bases, with 13 bases left between them. CDR3 sequence: CASTSDSHSYNEQFF. The CDR3 DNA is TGCGCCAGCACCTCCGACTCCCACTCCTACAATGAGCAGTTCTTC.

The chain has TRBV28 and TRBJ1-1, with D tentatively TRBD1 (6 bases). Germline CDR1 and CDR2: MDHEN and SYDVKM. The CDR3 is 13 amino acids. Trimming left V 10 bases short and J 3 bases short, with 15 bases between. CDR3 nucleotide sequence: TGTGCCACATACCGGACAGCTCACACTGAAGCTTTCTTT. Translated: CATYRTAHTEAFF.

The gene calls are TRBV7-2 and TRBJ2-7; D might be TRBD2 (5 bases). The V end was cut by 2 bases, the J end by 3 bases, with 14 bases between. The length of the CDR3 is 15 residues. The V gene's germline CDR1 is SGHTA and CDR2 FQGNSA. The CDR3 bases are TGTGCCAGCAGCTTAATGGCCCTACTAGGCTACGAGCAGTACTTC. Amino acids: CASSLMALLGYEQYF.

The chain links TRBV29-1 to TRBJ1-5; D perhaps matches TRBD1 (6 bases). The CDR3 covers 12 residues. The V and J ends lost 7 bases and 7 bases respectively, with 14 bases between them. CDR1 and CDR2 from the germline V gene are SQVTM and ANQGSEA. The CDR3 reads CSAGGAGQPQHF. In DNA form, the CDR3 reads TGCAGCGCTGGGGGCGCGGGGCAGCCCCAGCATTTT.

The chain has TRBV6-6 and TRBJ2-5; D gene uncertain. The CDR3 sequence is 11 residues long. Trimming took 6 bases from V and 3 from J, leaving 5 bases between them. Germline assignment: CDR1 MNHNY and CDR2 SVGAGI (reference sequence). The CDR3 nucleotides are TGTGCCAGCAGGGCCAAAGAGACCCAGTACTTC. Translated: CASRAKETQYF.

This clone has only one observation. V usage is TRBV27 and J usage is TRBJ2-7, with 11 bases identical to TRBD2. The V segment lost 5 bases and the J segment 3 bases; nucleotides outside the gene matches: 0. The CDR3 covers 13 residues. Germline V CDR1 and CDR2: MNHEY, SMNVEV (reference sequence). Here the CDR3 reads CASSGTSGYEQYF. CDR3 in DNA: TGTGCCAGCAGTGGGACTAGCGGCTACGAGCAGTACTTC.

J is TRBJ2-1 and V is TRBV6-5; D tentatively reads TRBD1 or TRBD2 (5 bases each). With 2 bases removed from V and 5 bases from J, the gap between germline ends came to 10 bases. The germline V gene encodes CDR1 MNHEY and CDR2 SVGAGI. There are 14 residues in the CDR3. CDR3 sequence reads: CASSYRDENNEQFF. DNA of the CDR3: TGTGCCAGCAGTTACCGGGACGAGAACAATGAGCAGTTCTTC.

The chain combines TRBV11-2 with TRBJ2-7, with 8 bases lining up with TRBD2. Germline lookup yields CDR1 SGHAT and CDR2 FQNNGV. V was clipped by 2 bases and J by 2 bases; unmatched bases: 5. This CDR3 contains 15 residues. The CDR3 DNA sequence: TGTGCCAGCAGCTTATCGTTAGCGGGAACCTACGAGCAGTACTTC. Its translation: CASSLSLAGTYEQYF.

This clone was observed a single time. V and J are TRBV6-5 and TRBJ1-3; 7 bases fit TRBD1. J was trimmed by 8 bases and V by 0 bases; bases with no gene match: 7. The CDR3 totals 15 residues. CDR1 is MNHEY, CDR2 SVGAGI, per germline. The CDR3 nucleotides are TGTGCCAGCAGTTACTCATGGCAGGGGGGAGACACCATATATTTT. Residues: CASSYSWQGGDTIYF.